One sample yielded the 16 T cell receptor beta chains listed below, sequenced in a study of blood T cell repertoires in COVID-19. Method: immunoSEQ multiplex PCR; TCRdb's copy keeps in-frame clones and lacks some. The repertoire holds around 30,000 clones, with roughly 94% as singletons. The sequencing input was peripheral blood. The receptor set was obtained from a human donor with active COVID-19. The donor label of this sample is uncertain.

The CDR3 loop is CAWSPGQGATNEKLFF. In nucleotides, the CDR3 is TGTGCCTGGTCTCCGGGACAGGGTGCAACTAATGAAAAACTGTTTTTT. V usage is TRBV30 and J usage is TRBJ1-4, with 9 bases aligning to TRBD1. Losses at the gene ends were 5 bases for V and 0 bases for J; bases not matched to a gene: 7. CDR1 and CDR2 (germline): GTSNPN, SVGIG (reference sequence). The CDR3 runs to 16 residues.

The rearrangement links TRBV6-6 to TRBJ2-3; TRBD2 agrees at 10 bases. There are 14 residues in the CDR3. CDR1 is MNHNY, CDR2 SVGAGI, per germline (reference sequence). V lost 7 bases and J lost 7; bases outside the gene matches: 8. The CDR3 bases are TGTGCCAGCATTTCTAGCGGGGGTTCTAATACGCAGTATTTT. Translated, it gives CASISSGGSNTQYF.

The rearrangement links TRBV19 to TRBJ2-5; 7 bases align to TRBD1. Germline trimming cut 3 bases from V and 2 bases from J; bases unmatched to any gene: 6. CDR1 LNHDA and CDR2 SQIVND come from the germline V gene (reference sequence). The CDR3 runs to 15 residues. This CDR3 reads CASSMGRGLQETQYF. The CDR3 bases are TGTGCCAGTAGTATGGGAAGGGGGCTTCAAGAGACCCAGTACTTC.

The V gene is TRBV29-1, the J gene TRBJ1-1; D unresolved. This CDR3 has 11 amino acids. The V gene lost 2 bases and the J gene lost 1 base, with 2 bases spanning the gap. The germline V gene has CDR1 SQVTM and CDR2 ANQGSEA. Written as DNA, the CDR3 is TGCAGCGTTGAACGGAACACTGAAGCTTTCTTT. This codes for CSVERNTEAFF. The complete variable domain, with remaining parts taken from reference TRBV29-1 and TRBJ1-1, reads SAVISQKPSRDICQRGTSLTIQCQVDSQVTMMFWYRQQPGQSLTLIATANQGSEATYESGFVIDKFPISRPNLTFSTLTVSNMSPEDSSIYLCSVERNTEAFFGQGTRLTVV.

The V gene is TRBV18, the J gene TRBJ2-5, with TRBD2 matching 7 bases. Germline-derived CDR1 and CDR2 are KGHSH and LQKENI. The CDR3 length is 16 residues. With 2 bases clipped from V and 1 base from J, the junction kept 7 bases outside the gene matches. The DNA for the CDR3 is TGTGCCAGCTCACCATCCATCCAGCGGGGCCAAGAGACCCAGTACTTC. Its translation is CASSPSIQRGQETQYF.

A single count supports this clone. This rearrangement joins TRBV6-6 to TRBJ2-5; a possible D gene is TRBD2 (6 bases). This CDR3 is built from 15 residues. The germline gives CDR1 MNHNY, CDR2 SVGAGI (reference sequence). With 2 bases removed from V and 0 bases from J, the gap between germline ends came to 10 bases. CDR3 bases: TGTGCCAGCAGTTACCTACGGGAGTACCAAGAGACCCAGTACTTC. It specifies CASSYLREYQETQYF.

The DNA of the CDR3 is TGTGCCTCTAGACGCTGGGACAGGGGCCCTAGGGGCTACACCTTC. It yields the protein CASRRWDRGPRGYTF. J is TRBJ1-2 and V is TRBV30, with 10 bases fitting TRBD1. Germline CDR1 reads GTSNPN; CDR2 reads SVGIG (reference sequence). V lost 7 bases and J lost 8; bases outside the gene matches: 16. The CDR3 extends over 15 amino acids.

The count of this clone is one. The chain combines TRBV11-3 with TRBJ2-1; 13 nucleotides match TRBD2. Trimming took 5 bases from V and 1 from J; bases not matched to a gene: 8. Germline CDR1 SGHNT, CDR2 YENEEA. The CDR3 spans 18 residues. This CDR3 is CASSPGTSGKGSYNEQFF. The CDR3, as DNA: TGTGCCAGCAGCCCCGGGACTAGCGGGAAAGGGTCCTACAATGAGCAGTTCTTC.

This sequence joins TRBV11-2 and TRBJ2-2; tentative D call: TRBD2 (6 bases). The length of the CDR3 is 17 residues. Germline V gene sequence: CDR1 SGHAT, CDR2 FQNNGV. V was cut by 1 base and J by 0 bases, with 12 bases left in between. The CDR3 region is CASSLVLGGSNTGELFF. The CDR3 region has the DNA TGTGCCAGCAGCTTAGTTCTCGGGGGTTCGAACACCGGGGAGCTGTTTTTT. The full variable domain, its missing parts supplied by reference TRBV11-2 and TRBJ2-2, is EAGVAQSPRYKIIEKRQSVAFWCNPISGHATLYWYQQILGQGPKLLIQFQNNGVVDDSQLPKDRFSAERLKGVDSTLKIQPAKLEDSAVYLCASSLVLGGSNTGELFFGEGSRLTVL.

The chain uses TRBV19 and TRBJ1-1; D may be TRBD1 (5 bases). CDR3 length equals 15 residues. CDR1 is LNHDA and CDR2 is SQIVND in the germline V gene (reference sequence). The V and J ends lost 4 bases and 2 bases respectively, with 14 bases between them. Written as DNA, the CDR3 is TGTGCCAGTAGTAAAGACAGACAGTTCAACACTGAAGCTTTCTTT. It codes for CASSKDRQFNTEAFF.

This clone has only one observation. The chain uses TRBV5-1 and TRBJ2-3; possibly TRBD2 for D (7 bases). The CDR3 spans 15 residues. Trimming pared 4 bases from V and 0 bases from J, leaving 12 bases between. The germline V gene encodes CDR1 SGHRS and CDR2 YFSETQ. CDR3 sequence: CASSPGGYSTDTQYF. The CDR3 nucleotides read TGCGCCAGCAGCCCGGGGGGCTATAGCACAGATACGCAGTATTTT. Full variable domain (outside the CDR3, taken from reference TRBV5-1 and TRBJ2-3): KAGVTQTPRYLIKTRGQQVTLSCSPISGHRSVSWYQQTPGQGLQFLFEYFSETQRNKGNFPGRFSGRQFSNSRSEMNVSTLELGDSALYLCASSPGGYSTDTQYFGPGTRLTVL.

The V call is TRBV30, the J call TRBJ2-1; D possibly corresponds to TRBD1 (5 bases). CDR3 length equals 16 residues. Germline CDR1 reads GTSNPN; CDR2 reads SVGIG (reference sequence). The V end lost 3 bases, the J end lost 6 bases, and 21 bases lay between the germline ends. The DNA for the CDR3 is TGTGCCTGGAGCTTACCGACAGTTATTTCCCCCAATGAGCAGTTCTTC. It translates to CAWSLPTVISPNEQFF. Based on the CDR3 plus reference TRBV30 and TRBJ2-1, the full variable domain is SQTIHQWPATLVQPVGSPLSLECTVEGTSNPNLYWYRQAAGRGLQLLFYSVGIGQISSEVPQNLSASRPQDRQFILSSKKLLLSDSGFYLCAWSLPTVISPNEQFFGPGTRLTVL.

The chain uses TRBV19 and TRBJ1-4; 8 bases agree with TRBD1. Trimming took 4 bases from V and 10 from J; bases not matched to a gene: 8. CDR1 is LNHDA, CDR2 SQIVND, per germline (reference sequence). The CDR3 consists of 14 residues. CDR3 sequence reads: CASSTDRVGGKLFF. CDR3 nucleotide sequence: TGTGCCAGTAGTACGGACAGGGTCGGAGGAAAACTGTTTTTT.

The V and J genes are TRBV3-1 (or the pseudogene TRBV3-2) and TRBJ1-2; 12 bases line up with TRBD1. After removal of 1 base from V and 8 bases from J, the junction contained 5 bases not matched to a gene. Germline V gene data show CDR1 as LGHDT and CDR2 as YNNKEL (reference sequence). The CDR3 runs 15 residues. The CDR3, as DNA: TGTGCCAGCAGCCAAGCTGGGACAGGGGGCGACGGCTACACCTTC. This gives the protein CASSQAGTGGDGYTF.

The sample holds a few counts of this clone. The chain carries TRBV7-9 and TRBJ1-4; the match to TRBD1 covers 7 bases. The CDR3 runs 15 residues. Germline CDR1 is SEHNR and CDR2 is FQNEAQ (reference sequence). With V trimmed by 1 base and J by 3 bases, 2 bases remained unmatched. The CDR3 sequence: CASSLVGTANEKLFF. In DNA form, the CDR3 reads TGTGCCAGCAGCTTAGTTGGGACAGCTAATGAAAAACTGTTTTTT.

The count of this clone is one. The chain uses TRBV12-3 or TRBV12-4 and TRBJ2-3; D might be TRBD2 (5 bases). V dropped 7 bases and J dropped 0 bases, with 8 bases sitting between them. The CDR3 covers 13 residues. The DNA of the CDR3 is TGTGCCAGCAAGGTAGCGAGCACAGATACGCAGTATTTT. This encodes CASKVASTDTQYF.